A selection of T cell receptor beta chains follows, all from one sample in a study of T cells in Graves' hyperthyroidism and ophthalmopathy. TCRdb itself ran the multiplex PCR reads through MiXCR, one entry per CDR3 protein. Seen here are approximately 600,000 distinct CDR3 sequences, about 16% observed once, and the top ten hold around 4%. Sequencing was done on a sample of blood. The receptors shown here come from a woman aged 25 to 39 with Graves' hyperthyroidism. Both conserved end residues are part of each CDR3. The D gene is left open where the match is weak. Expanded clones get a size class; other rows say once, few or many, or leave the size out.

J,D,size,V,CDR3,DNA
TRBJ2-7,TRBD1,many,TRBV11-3,CASSLSGTGSYEQYF,TGTGCCAGCAGCTTATCCGGGACAGGGTCCTACGAGCAGTACTTC
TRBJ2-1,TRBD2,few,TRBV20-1,CSARDPLAGQYSSYNEQFF,TGCAGTGCTAGAGATCCCCTAGCGGGACAGTATAGCTCCTACAATGAGCAGTTCTTC
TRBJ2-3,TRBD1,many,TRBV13,CASSRRTGFSTDTQYF,TGTGCCAGCAGCCGGAGGACAGGATTTAGCACAGATACGCAGTATTTT
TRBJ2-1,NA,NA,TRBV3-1,CASSQEAFKNNEQFF,TGTGCCAGCAGCCAAGAAGCGTTCAAGAACAATGAGCAGTTCTTC
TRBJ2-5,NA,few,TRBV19,CASSMEGRWETQYF,TGTGCCAGTAGTATGGAAGGGAGATGGGAGACCCAGTACTTC
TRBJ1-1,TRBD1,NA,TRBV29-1,CSVRQGVNTEAFF,TGCAGCGTTCGACAGGGGGTGAACACTGAAGCTTTCTTT
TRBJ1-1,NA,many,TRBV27,CASSLTLYTEAFF,TGTGCCAGCAGTTTAACCCTATACACTGAAGCTTTCTTT
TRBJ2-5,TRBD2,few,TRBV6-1,CASSEDVSGRGGKTQYF,TGTGCCAGCAGTGAAGATGTTAGCGGGAGGGGGGGAAAGACCCAGTACTTC
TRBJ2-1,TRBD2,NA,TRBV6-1,CASSPGLAGVVEQFF,TGTGCCAGCAGTCCGGGACTAGCGGGAGTGGTTGAGCAGTTCTTC
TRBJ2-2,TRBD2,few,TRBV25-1,CASSEGLADTGELFF,TGTGCCAGCAGTGAAGGACTAGCGGACACCGGGGAGCTGTTTTTT
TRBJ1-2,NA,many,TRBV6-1,CASSTRTYYGYTF,TGTGCCAGCAGTACTAGGACATACTATGGCTACACCTTC
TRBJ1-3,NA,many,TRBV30,CAWSVRRTSGNTIYF,TGTGCCTGGAGTGTACGACGGACCTCTGGAAACACCATATATTTT
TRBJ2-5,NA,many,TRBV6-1,CASRVTGFEETQYF,TGTGCCAGCAGAGTTACAGGGTTCGAGGAGACCCAGTACTTC
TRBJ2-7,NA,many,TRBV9,CASSVDGTYEQYF,TGTGCCAGCAGCGTGGACGGGACCTACGAGCAGTACTTC
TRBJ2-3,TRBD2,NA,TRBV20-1,CSARELAGDGGGRSRTDTQYF,TGCAGTGCTAGAGAGCTAGCGGGAGACGGCGGGGGTAGAAGCCGCACAGATACGCAGTATTTT
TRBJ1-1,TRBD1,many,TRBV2,CASSTGAAFF,TGTGCCAGCAGTACAGGGGCAGCTTTCTTT
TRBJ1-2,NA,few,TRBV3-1,CASSQDLDIYYGYTF,TGTGCCAGCAGCCAAGATCTGGACATATACTATGGCTACACCTTC
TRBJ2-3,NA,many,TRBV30,CAWSADRDTQYF,TGTGCCTGGAGCGCGGACCGGGACACGCAGTATTTT
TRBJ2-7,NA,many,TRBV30,CAWSVGQIYEQYF,TGTGCCTGGAGTGTCGGACAGATCTACGAGCAGTACTTC
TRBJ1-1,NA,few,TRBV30,CAWDPSRNTEAFF,TGTGCCTGGGACCCAAGCCGGAACACTGAAGCTTTCTTT
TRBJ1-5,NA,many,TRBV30,CAWSVGYGNQPQHF,TGTGCCTGGAGTGTCGGCTATGGCAATCAGCCCCAGCATTTT
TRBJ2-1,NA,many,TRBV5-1,CASSRSAEQFF,TGCGCCAGCAGCCGTAGTGCTGAGCAGTTCTTC
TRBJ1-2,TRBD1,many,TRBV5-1,CASNLDREGGYTF,TGCGCCAGCAACCTGGACAGGGAGGGTGGCTACACCTTC
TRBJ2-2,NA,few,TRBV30,CAWISLPGSGELFF,TGTGCCTGGATATCCCTGCCTGGGTCCGGGGAGCTGTTTTTT
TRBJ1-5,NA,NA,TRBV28,CASSPGGGDNRPQHF,TGTGCCAGCAGCCCCGGGGGTGGCGACAATCGACCCCAGCATTTT
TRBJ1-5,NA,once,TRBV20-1,CSAKVQGIYQPQHF,TGCAGTGCGAAGGTACAAGGGATCTATCAGCCCCAGCATTTT
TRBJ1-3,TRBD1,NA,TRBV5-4,CASSKGQGAPGNTIYF,TGTGCCAGCAGCAAAGGACAGGGGGCTCCTGGAAACACCATATATTTT
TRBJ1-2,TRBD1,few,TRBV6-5,CASSYSDRGYGYTF,TGTGCCAGCAGTTACTCGGACAGGGGATATGGCTACACCTTC
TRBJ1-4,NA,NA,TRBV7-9,CASSFGSGEKLFF,TGTGCCAGCAGCTTTGGCTCAGGGGAAAAACTGTTTTTT
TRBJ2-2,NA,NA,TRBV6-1,CTSSPRQNTGELFF,TGTACCAGCAGTCCCCGACAGAACACCGGGGAGCTGTTTTTT
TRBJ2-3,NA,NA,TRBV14,CASSQEGAGTTTDTQYF,TGTGCCAGCAGCCAAGAGGGGGCGGGGACGACGACAGATACGCAGTATTTT
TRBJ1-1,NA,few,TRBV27,CASSYQGLNTEAFF,TGTGCCAGCAGTTATCAGGGACTGAACACTGAAGCTTTCTTT
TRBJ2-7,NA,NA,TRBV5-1,CASSLAENEQYF,TGCGCCAGCAGCTTGGCCGAGAACGAGCAGTACTTC
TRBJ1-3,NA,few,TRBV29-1,CSVVQGSNTIYF,TGCAGCGTTGTCCAGGGCTCGAACACCATATATTTT
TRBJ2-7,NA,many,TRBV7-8,CASSRQGGEQYF,TGTGCCAGCAGCCGCCAGGGCGGCGAGCAGTACTTC
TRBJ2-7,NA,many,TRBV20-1,CSARHKGLPYEQYF,TGCAGTGCTAGACACAAGGGCCTTCCTTACGAGCAGTACTTC
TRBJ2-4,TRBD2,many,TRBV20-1,CSARTGTSVPIQYF,TGCAGTGCCCGGACCGGGACTAGCGTCCCCATTCAGTACTTC
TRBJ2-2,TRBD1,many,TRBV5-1,CASSTGTGITGELFF,TGCGCCAGCAGCACGGGGACAGGAATCACCGGGGAGCTGTTTTTT
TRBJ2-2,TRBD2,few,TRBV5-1,CASSGGTSGTNTGELFF,TGCGCCAGCAGCGGAGGGACTAGCGGGACCAACACCGGGGAGCTGTTTTTT
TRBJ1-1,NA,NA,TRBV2,CASSVQDHEAFF,TGTGCCAGCAGTGTACAGGACCATGAAGCTTTCTTT
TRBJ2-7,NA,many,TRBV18,CASSPEVETYEQYF,TGTGCCAGCTCTCCGGAGGTTGAAACCTACGAGCAGTACTTC
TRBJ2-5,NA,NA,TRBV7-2,CASSASRETQYF,TGTGCCAGCAGCGCCTCCCGGGAGACCCAGTACTTC
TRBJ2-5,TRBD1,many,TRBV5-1,CASAKQQGKQETQYF,TGCGCCAGCGCGAAGCAACAGGGGAAGCAAGAGACCCAGTACTTC
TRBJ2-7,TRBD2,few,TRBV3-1,CASSQEGSGSPEQYF,TGTGCCAGCAGCCAAGAAGGTAGCGGGAGTCCCGAGCAGTACTTC
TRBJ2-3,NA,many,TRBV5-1,CASSLRQFNTDTQYF,TGCGCCAGCAGCTTGAGGCAGTTCAACACAGATACGCAGTATTTT
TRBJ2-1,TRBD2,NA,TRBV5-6,CASSPPGLAGGQRSKNEQFF,TGTGCCAGCAGCCCGCCGGGACTAGCGGGAGGGCAAAGAAGTAAAAATGAGCAGTTCTTC
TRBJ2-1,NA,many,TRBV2,CASPRVRNNFNEQFF,TGTGCCAGCCCTCGGGTCCGGAATAACTTCAATGAGCAGTTCTTC
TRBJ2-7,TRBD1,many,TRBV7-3,CASSPSAQGYHEQYF,TGTGCCAGCAGCCCGTCGGCACAGGGGTACCACGAGCAGTACTTC
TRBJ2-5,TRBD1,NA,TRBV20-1,CSARALLQGATLGRETQYF,TGCAGTGCTAGAGCTCTGCTACAGGGGGCCACCTTAGGGAGGGAGACCCAGTACTTC
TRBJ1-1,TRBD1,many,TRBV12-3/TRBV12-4,CASTSIKGAPLNTEAFF,TGTGCCAGCACCTCTATTAAGGGGGCTCCTTTGAACACTGAAGCTTTCTTT
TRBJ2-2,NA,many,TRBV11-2,CASSLYLGANTGELFF,TGTGCCAGCAGCTTATATCTCGGAGCGAACACCGGGGAGCTGTTTTTT
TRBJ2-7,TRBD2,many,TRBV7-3,CASSPRAGVFYEQYF,TGTGCCAGCAGCCCTCGAGCGGGAGTTTTCTACGAGCAGTACTTC
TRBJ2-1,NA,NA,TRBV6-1,CASSRGTNSREQFF,TGTGCCAGCAGCCGAGGTACGAATTCAAGGGAGCAGTTCTTC
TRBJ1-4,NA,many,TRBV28,CASSLYRHEKLFF,TGTGCCAGCAGTTTATACAGGCATGAAAAACTGTTTTTT
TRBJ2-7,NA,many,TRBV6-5,CASSYSREQYF,TGTGCCAGCAGTTACTCGCGGGAGCAGTACTTC